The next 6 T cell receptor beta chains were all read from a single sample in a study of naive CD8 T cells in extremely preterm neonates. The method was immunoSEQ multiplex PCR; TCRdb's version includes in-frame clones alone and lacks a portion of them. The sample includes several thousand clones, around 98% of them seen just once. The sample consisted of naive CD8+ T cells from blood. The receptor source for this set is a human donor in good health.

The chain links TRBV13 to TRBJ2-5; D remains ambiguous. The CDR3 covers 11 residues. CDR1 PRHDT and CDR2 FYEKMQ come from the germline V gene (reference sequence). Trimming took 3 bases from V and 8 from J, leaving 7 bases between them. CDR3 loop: CASSFDRTQYF. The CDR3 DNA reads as TGTGCCAGCAGCTTCGATAGAACCCAGTACTTC.

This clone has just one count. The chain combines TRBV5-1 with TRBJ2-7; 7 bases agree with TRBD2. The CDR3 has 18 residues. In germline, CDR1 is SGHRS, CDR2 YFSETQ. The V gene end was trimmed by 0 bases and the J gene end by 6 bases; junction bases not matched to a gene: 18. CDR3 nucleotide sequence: TGCGCCAGCAGCTTGGCCAACGGGGTAGCGGGTGCTCATGGCGAGCAGTACTTC. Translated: CASSLANGVAGAHGEQYF.

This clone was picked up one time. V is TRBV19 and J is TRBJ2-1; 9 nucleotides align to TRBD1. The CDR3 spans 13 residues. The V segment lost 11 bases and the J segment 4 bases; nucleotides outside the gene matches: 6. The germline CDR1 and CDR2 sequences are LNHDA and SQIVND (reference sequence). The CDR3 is CAAGQGLYNEQFF. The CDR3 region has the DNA TGTGCCGCCGGACAGGGGCTATACAATGAGCAGTTCTTC.

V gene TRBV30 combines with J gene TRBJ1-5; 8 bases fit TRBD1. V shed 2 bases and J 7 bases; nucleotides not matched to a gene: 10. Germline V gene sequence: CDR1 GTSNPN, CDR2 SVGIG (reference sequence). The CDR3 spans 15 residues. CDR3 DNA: TGTGCCTGGAGTCCCGGACAGGGAAATTGGCAGCCCCAGCATTTT. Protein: CAWSPGQGNWQPQHF.

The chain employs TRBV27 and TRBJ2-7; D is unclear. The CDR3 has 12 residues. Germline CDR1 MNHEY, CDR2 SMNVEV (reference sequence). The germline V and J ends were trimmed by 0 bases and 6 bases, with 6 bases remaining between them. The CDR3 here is CASSLSSGEQYF. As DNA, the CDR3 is TGTGCCAGCAGTTTATCTTCCGGCGAGCAGTACTTC.

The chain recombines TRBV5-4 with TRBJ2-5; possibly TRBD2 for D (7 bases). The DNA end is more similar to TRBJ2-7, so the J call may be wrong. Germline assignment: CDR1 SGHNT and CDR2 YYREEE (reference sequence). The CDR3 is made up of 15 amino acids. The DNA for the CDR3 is TGTGCCAGCAGCTCCGGACCGGGGGGCGCCTACGAGCAGTACTTC. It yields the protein CASSSGPGGAYEQYF.